The T cell receptor (beta chain) described here comes from a study of blood T cell repertoires in COVID-19. Here immunoSEQ multiplex PCR was the method, and the copy in TCRdb shows in-frame clones only, minus some. The sample shows around 190,000 clones, about 84% of them seen only once. This clone was seen a few times. This CDR3 has 15 residues. Germline V gene lookup returns CDR1 SGDLS and CDR2 YYNGEE. V lost 0 bases, J lost 4 bases, and 10 bases lay in between. Clinical histories supplied by participants themselves formed the basis of cohort assignment. The chain carries TRBV9 and TRBJ2-2; D might be TRBD1 (5 bases). Material for sequencing was PBMCs or T cells enriched from blood (not recorded which). This TCR derives from a man in his forties with acute COVID-19. The CDR3 reads CASSVAQGSTGELFF. The CDR3 region has the DNA TGTGCCAGCAGCGTAGCGCAGGGCAGCACCGGGGAGCTGTTTTTT.